The 30 T cell receptor beta chains presented below share a single source sample, sequenced in a study of glioma-infiltrating T cells after dendritic cell vaccination. Repertoires were generated with immunoSEQ multiplex PCR, while TCRdb's copy carries only in-frame clones and drops some. The sample carries under 40,000 clones, roughly 90% recorded once. This specimen consisted of blood, obtained before dendritic cell vaccination. All receptors come from a human donor with glioblastoma.

This chain connects TRBV6-5 to TRBJ2-7, with a weak D call TRBD2 (7 bases). CDR1 and CDR2 from the germline V gene are MNHEY and SVGAGI. With 6 bases removed from V and 3 bases from J, the gap between germline ends came to 15 bases. The CDR3 is 14 amino acids. The CDR3 region has the DNA TGTGCCAGCAGCTACAGGGAGGGGATCTACGAGCAGTACTTC. Protein: CASSYREGIYEQYF.

V and J are TRBV10-2 and TRBJ1-5; tentative D call: TRBD1 (6 bases). V was pared by 3 bases and J by 0 bases, with 18 bases between. Looked up from germline, CDR1 is WSHSY and CDR2 is SAAADI. There are 18 residues in the CDR3. The CDR3 is CASSDLDDRFNSNQPQHF. The CDR3, as DNA: TGCGCCAGCAGTGATCTCGATGACAGGTTCAATAGCAATCAGCCCCAGCATTTT.

This clone appeared a few times. V is TRBV5-4 and J is TRBJ2-1; D is ambiguous. The V gene's germline CDR1 is SGHNT and CDR2 YYREEE (reference sequence). The CDR3 extends over 14 amino acids. The V end lost 2 bases, the J end lost 2 bases, and 8 bases lay between the germline ends. In nucleotides, the CDR3 is TGTGCCAGCAGCTTACAGCTACCCTACAATGAGCAGTTCTTC. Its translation: CASSLQLPYNEQFF.

This CDR3 reads CASSTGGSGTYEQYF. The CDR3 DNA follows: TGCGCCAGCAGCACCGGGGGTAGCGGGACCTACGAGCAGTACTTC. This chain links TRBV5-1 with TRBJ2-7; TRBD2 matches 8 bases. J was trimmed by 2 bases and V by 4 bases; bases with no gene match: 8. CDR3 size: 15 residues. CDR1 is SGHRS and CDR2 is YFSETQ in the germline V gene. The whole variable domain, remainder taken from reference TRBV5-1 and TRBJ2-7, is KAGVTQTPRYLIKTRGQQVTLSCSPISGHRSVSWYQQTPGQGLQFLFEYFSETQRNKGNFPGRFSGRQFSNSRSEMNVSTLELGDSALYLCASSTGGSGTYEQYFGPGTRLTVT.

This clone appeared once. The rearrangement uses TRBV2 and TRBJ2-1; 10 bases match TRBD2. The CDR3 has 16 residues. Losses at the gene ends were 4 bases for V and 2 bases for J; bases not matched to a gene: 5. Germline CDR1 reads SNHLY; CDR2 reads FYNNEI. The CDR3 loop is CASSVRAGGPYNEQFF. DNA for the CDR3: TGTGCCAGCAGTGTTCGAGCGGGGGGGCCCTACAATGAGCAGTTCTTC. Combining the CDR3 with reference TRBV2 and TRBJ2-1 gives the whole variable domain EPEVTQTPSHQVTQMGQEVILRCVPISNHLYFYWYRQILGQKVEFLVSFYNNEISEKSEIFDDQFSVERPDGSNFTLKIRSTKLEDSAMYFCASSVRAGGPYNEQFFGPGTRLTVL.

The chain joins TRBV5-1 to TRBJ1-2; D not certain. The CDR3 is 14 residues long. CDR1 and CDR2 (germline): SGHRS, YFSETQ. V was trimmed by 0 bases and J by 2 bases, leaving 8 bases between them. The CDR3 bases are TGCGCCAGCAGCTTGGATCCGGGGAACTATGGCTACACCTTC. It encodes CASSLDPGNYGYTF.

On this clone itself: Relative to the germline gene, one junction end is altered; a read error may explain this. This same CDR3 is encoded by further DNA sequences in the sample. The gene calls are TRBV11-2 and TRBJ1-2; the D is unclear. Per germline, CDR1 SGHAT and CDR2 FQNNGV. The CDR3 covers 15 residues. CDR3 amino acids: CASSLGGSTVYGYTF. The CDR3 DNA reads as TGTGCCAGCAGTTTAGGAGGGTCGACGGTTTATGGCTACACCTTC.

This chain links TRBV6-1 with TRBJ2-3; 7 bases are shared with TRBD2. This CDR3 spans 14 amino acids. Germline loops: CDR1 MNHNS, CDR2 SASEGT. V gave up 3 bases and J gave up 8 bases; unmatched junction bases: 8. The CDR3, as DNA: TGTGCCAGCAGTGACCTAGCGGATTCGGGTACGCAGTATTTT. Protein product: CASSDLADSGTQYF.

The chain uses TRBV27 and TRBJ2-5; 8 bases fit TRBD2. Germline V lookup: CDR1 MNHEY, CDR2 SMNVEV (reference sequence). Trimming removed 5 bases from V and 7 bases from J; junction bases left unmatched: 9. The CDR3 sequence is 14 residues long. The CDR3 DNA is TGTGCCAGCAGTCGGAGACTAGCGATGGGGACCCAGTACTTC. Its protein is CASSRRLAMGTQYF.

The V call is TRBV6-6, the J call TRBJ1-1; no firm D call. V dropped 5 bases and J dropped 4 bases, with 11 bases sitting between them. The CDR3 consists of 13 residues. Germline CDR1 and CDR2: MNHNY and SVGAGI (reference sequence). CDR3 nucleotides: TGTGCCAGCAGTCGCGACGGGATCACTGAAGCTTTCTTT. It encodes CASSRDGITEAFF.

The V gene is TRBV5-1, the J gene TRBJ1-2; tentatively, D is TRBD1 (5 bases). V was clipped by 4 bases and J by 3 bases, with 16 bases between them. CDR3 length: 15 amino acids. From germline, CDR1 is SGHRS and CDR2 YFSETQ. CDR3 amino acids: CASSTGPGFDYGYTF. The CDR3 region has the DNA TGCGCCAGCAGCACCGGACCAGGGTTCGACTATGGCTACACCTTC.

This chain links TRBV7-9 with TRBJ2-5; 10 bases align to TRBD1. The CDR3 runs 16 residues. Trimming cost V 3 bases and J 2 bases; bases outside gene matches: 6. Germline-derived CDR1 and CDR2 are SEHNR and FQNEAQ (reference sequence). The CDR3 reads CASSLWGDRGQETQYF. The CDR3 bases are TGTGCCAGCAGCTTGTGGGGGGACAGGGGTCAAGAGACCCAGTACTTC. Looking up the rest from reference TRBV7-9 and TRBJ2-5 gives the full variable domain: DTGVSQNPRHKITKRGQNVTFRCDPISEHNRLYWYRQTLGQGPEFLTYFQNEAQLEKSRLLSDRFSAERPKGSFSTLEIQRTEQGDSAMYLCASSLWGDRGQETQYFGPGTRLLVL.

This clone was detected once. CDR3 sequence: CAWRRGLDTQYF. CDR3 nucleotides: TGTGCCTGGAGGAGGGGGCTGGATACGCAGTATTTT. The chain recombines TRBV30 with TRBJ2-3; 7 nucleotides line up with TRBD1. V trimming: 3 bases; J trimming: 6 bases; junction bases outside the gene matches: 3. Germline assignment: CDR1 GTSNPN and CDR2 SVGIG (reference sequence). The CDR3 covers 12 residues.

The V gene is TRBV5-6, the J gene TRBJ2-3; 11 nucleotides line up with TRBD2. V trimming: 4 bases; J trimming: 6 bases; junction bases outside the gene matches: 4. CDR3 length: 14 amino acids. Germline CDR1 and CDR2: SGHDT and YYEEEE. CDR3 sequence: CASSTGLAGDTQYF. DNA for the CDR3: TGTGCCAGCAGCACAGGACTAGCGGGTGATACGCAGTATTTT.

The CDR3 loop is CASSLGQASTGELFF. In DNA form, the CDR3 reads TGCGCCAGCAGCTTGGGGCAGGCGAGCACCGGGGAGCTGTTTTTT. V usage is TRBV5-1 and J usage is TRBJ2-2, with no clear D. Per germline, CDR1 SGHRS and CDR2 YFSETQ. Trimming shortened V by 0 bases and J by 4 bases, and 10 bases separated the two germline ends. This CDR3 comprises 15 residues.

With regard to this clone: One junction end does not reproduce the germline sequence, and a read error may be involved. The chain combines TRBV9 with TRBJ2-3, with D perhaps TRBD2 (5 bases). CDR1 and CDR2 (germline): SGDLS, YYNGEE. The CDR3 has 15 residues. The CDR3 nucleotides read TGTGCCAGCGGCGTCGGAAACGGGATATCGGATACGCAGTATTTT. It codes for CASGVGNGISDTQYF.

This clone occurred once. CDR3 sequence reads: CASSLVPGQGNEKLFF. The CDR3 nucleotides read TGTGCCAGCAGCTTAGTCCCGGGACAGGGTAATGAAAAACTGTTTTTT. J is TRBJ1-4 and V is TRBV7-6; 9 bases are shared with TRBD1. J lost 4 bases, V lost 1 base, and 4 bases had no gene match. Germline CDR1 is SGHVS and CDR2 is FNYEAQ. The CDR3 has 16 residues. Combining the CDR3 with reference TRBV7-6 and TRBJ1-4 gives the whole variable domain GAGVSQSPRYKVTKRGQDVALRCDPISGHVSLYWYRQALGQGPEFLTYFNYEAQQDKSGLPNDRFSAERPEGSISTLTIQRTEQRDSAMYRCASSLVPGQGNEKLFFGSGTQLSVL.

The V call is TRBV7-2, the J call TRBJ2-6, with 9 bases that match TRBD1. From germline, CDR1 is SGHTA and CDR2 FQGNSA. CDR3 length: 17 amino acids. V gave up 5 bases and J gave up 6 bases; unmatched junction bases: 11. CDR3 in amino acids: CASSLTGTGKKANVLTF. For the CDR3, the DNA is TGTGCCAGCAGCCTAACCGGGACAGGGAAAAAGGCCAACGTCCTGACTTTC.

The V and J genes are TRBV18 and TRBJ2-2; weak D call: TRBD2 (5 bases). The germline V gene encodes CDR1 KGHSH and CDR2 LQKENI. This CDR3 region has 15 residues. V lost 3 bases, J lost 5 bases, and 13 bases lay in between. For the CDR3, the DNA is TGTGCCAGCTCACCGGGAGTTGCCTGGACCGGGGAGCTGTTTTTT. Translation: CASSPGVAWTGELFF.

The chain has TRBV19 and TRBJ2-7; TRBD1 matches at 7 bases. Trimming at V came to 1 base and at J to 10 bases, leaving 10 bases not matched to a gene. Germline V lookup: CDR1 LNHDA, CDR2 SQIVND (reference sequence). This CDR3 spans 14 amino acids. The CDR3 region has the DNA TGTGCCAGTAGTATAGGGACAGGTGATCGACGTCAGTACTTC. Translated: CASSIGTGDRRQYF.

V and J are TRBV4-1 and TRBJ2-5; 9 positions match TRBD2. The CDR3 extends over 17 amino acids. Germline-derived CDR1 and CDR2 are MGHRA and YSYEKL. V lost 0 bases, J lost 4 bases, and 9 bases stayed unmatched. The CDR3 DNA reads TGCGCCAGCAGCCAAGATGGACGCGGGACTAGCCTAGAGACCCAGTACTTC. It specifies CASSQDGRGTSLETQYF.

This chain links TRBV6-5 with TRBJ1-6, with D uncertain. This CDR3 is 15 amino acids long. The V end lost 6 bases, the J end lost 8 bases, and 17 bases lay between the germline ends. CDR1 is MNHEY, CDR2 SVGAGI, per germline. The chain's CDR3 is CASSRSVFTDSPLHF. CDR3 coding DNA: TGTGCCAGCAGCCGGAGCGTCTTTACGGATTCACCCCTCCACTTT.

The V gene is TRBV7-9, the J gene TRBJ1-1; D unclear. The CDR3 totals 14 residues. V lost 5 bases and J lost 1, with 11 bases in between. Germline CDR1 is SEHNR and CDR2 is FQNEAQ (reference sequence). This CDR3 is CASSTRGRNTEAFF. CDR3 in DNA: TGTGCCAGCAGCACCCGGGGTAGGAACACTGAAGCTTTCTTT. Drawing the rest from reference TRBV7-9 and TRBJ1-1, the complete variable domain is DTGVSQNPRHKITKRGQNVTFRCDPISEHNRLYWYRQTLGQGPEFLTYFQNEAQLEKSRLLSDRFSAERPKGSFSTLEIQRTEQGDSAMYLCASSTRGRNTEAFFGQGTRLTVV.

This chain links TRBV11-2 with TRBJ2-5; TRBD2 aligns across 9 bases. The germline V gene encodes CDR1 SGHAT and CDR2 FQNNGV. The CDR3 is 17 amino acids. V lost 0 bases and J lost 1; bases outside the gene matches: 6. The CDR3 sequence is CASSLDGLAGVQETQYF. The CDR3 DNA reads as TGTGCCAGCAGCTTAGATGGATTAGCGGGGGTCCAAGAGACCCAGTACTTC.

V gene TRBV10-3 combines with J gene TRBJ2-5; maybe TRBD2 (6 bases). Germline CDR1 reads ENHRY; CDR2 reads SYGVKD. The germline V and J ends were trimmed by 11 bases and 5 bases, with 21 bases remaining between them. The CDR3 length is 14 residues. This CDR3 reads CAAGGPTLGETQYF. The DNA for the CDR3 is TGTGCCGCCGGGGGACCGACACTGGGGGAGACCCAGTACTTC.

The V call is TRBV19, the J call TRBJ2-1; 12 bases fit TRBD2. The J segment lost 12 bases and the V segment lost 3 bases, leaving 12 bases of the junction unmatched. This CDR3 has 16 amino acids. Germline CDR1 LNHDA, CDR2 SQIVND (reference sequence). This CDR3 is CASSMSGTSGLWGQFF. The CDR3 DNA sequence: TGTGCCAGTAGTATGTCGGGGACTAGCGGGCTATGGGGGCAGTTCTTC.

The chain combines TRBV5-1 with TRBJ1-1; possible D gene TRBD1, 5 bases. Germline V gene data show CDR1 as SGHRS and CDR2 as YFSETQ. V lost 0 bases to trimming and J lost 1 base, with 13 bases between them. This CDR3 has 16 amino acids. CDR3 sequence (DNA): TGCGCCAGCAGCTTGGTTACAGGATCTTCGAACACTGAAGCTTTCTTT. Its translation: CASSLVTGSSNTEAFF.

The chain couples TRBV5-1 to TRBJ1-4; no reliable D call. The V end lost 1 base, the J end lost 8 bases, and 6 bases lay between the germline ends. The V gene's germline CDR1 is SGHRS and CDR2 YFSETQ. The CDR3 is 12 amino acids. This CDR3 is CASSLRGEKLFF. The CDR3 DNA reads as TGCGCCAGCAGCTTGCGCGGGGAAAAACTGTTTTTT.

The CDR3 spells CASSLGLLNTEAFF. The CDR3 region has the DNA TGTGCCAGTAGTCTAGGACTCCTGAACACTGAAGCTTTCTTT. The rearrangement links TRBV19 to TRBJ1-1; D gene unclear. CDR1 LNHDA and CDR2 SQIVND come from the germline V gene (reference sequence). The CDR3 is 14 amino acids. With 5 bases removed from V and 0 bases from J, the gap between germline ends came to 10 bases.

J is TRBJ2-7 and V is TRBV19; possibly TRBD1 for D (5 bases). CDR1 and CDR2 (germline): LNHDA, SQIVND (reference sequence). This CDR3 has 13 amino acids. With 9 bases removed from V and 1 base from J, the gap between germline ends came to 13 bases. CDR3 nucleotide sequence: TGTGCCAGCAATGGGGCAGGGTCCTACGAGCAGTACTTC. Its translation is CASNGAGSYEQYF.